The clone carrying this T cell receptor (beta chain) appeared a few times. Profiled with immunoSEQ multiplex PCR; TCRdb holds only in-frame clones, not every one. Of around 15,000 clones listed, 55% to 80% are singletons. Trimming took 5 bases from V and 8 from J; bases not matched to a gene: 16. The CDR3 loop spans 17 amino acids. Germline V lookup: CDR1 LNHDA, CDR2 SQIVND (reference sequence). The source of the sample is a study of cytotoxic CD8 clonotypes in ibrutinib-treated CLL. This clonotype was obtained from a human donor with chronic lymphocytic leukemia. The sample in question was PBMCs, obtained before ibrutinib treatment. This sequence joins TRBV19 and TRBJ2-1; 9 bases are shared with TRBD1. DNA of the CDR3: TGTGCCAGTAGTCCTCTCGCCGGGGACAGGGCCCTTTATGAGCAGTTCTTC. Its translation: CASSPLAGDRALYEQFF.